These 17 T cell receptor beta chains were all obtained from the same sample, sequenced in a study of long-term antiretroviral therapy in people with HIV. The run of the v3.0 immunoSEQ assay was at survey level. Only in-frame clones appear in the TCRdb table, and some are missing; sequencing was by immunoSEQ multiplex PCR. In the table there are about 33,000 clones, 60% to 85% of which are singletons. Material: unsorted PBMCs, obtained 2 years after starting antiretroviral therapy. Receptors originate from a woman in her forties or fifties with HIV.

The J gene is TRBJ1-5, the V gene TRBV10-1, with TRBD1 matching 7 bases. The CDR3 is 15 amino acids. Germline V CDR1 and CDR2: WNHNN, SYGVQD (reference sequence). After removal of 8 bases from V and 1 base from J, the junction contained 8 bases not matched to a gene. The CDR3 sequence is CASDQDRLSNQPQHF. The CDR3 coding sequence is TGCGCCAGCGACCAGGACAGGCTGAGCAATCAGCCCCAGCATTTT.

This clone was counted between two and nine times. The V gene is TRBV7-3, the J gene TRBJ2-7; 7 bases align to TRBD1. CDR3 length: 15 amino acids. The V segment lost 5 bases and the J segment 1 base; nucleotides outside the gene matches: 8. Per the germline V gene, CDR1 is SGHTA and CDR2 is FQGTGA. CDR3 coding DNA: TGTGCCAGCAGCCCCGGGACAGATCCGTCCTACGAGCAGTACTTC. Translation: CASSPGTDPSYEQYF.

This clone has only one observation. The chain combines TRBV7-9 with TRBJ2-1; D unclear. The CDR3 length is 12 residues. The germline V and J ends were trimmed by 5 bases and 8 bases, with 10 bases remaining between them. Looked up from germline, CDR1 is SEHNR and CDR2 is FQNEAQ (reference sequence). The CDR3 DNA follows: TGTGCCAGCAGCCTCCTTGGGGATGAGCAGTTCTTC. Protein sequence: CASSLLGDEQFF.

The chain recombines TRBV5-1 with TRBJ2-7; D is unclear. The CDR3 is 12 residues long. Trimming stripped 1 base from V and 5 bases from J, with 7 bases between. From germline, CDR1 is SGHRS and CDR2 YFSETQ. The CDR3 nucleotides read TGCGCCAGCAGCTTGACCGATAACGAGCAGTACTTC. Amino acid sequence: CASSLTDNEQYF. The whole variable domain, filled in from reference TRBV5-1 and TRBJ2-7, reads KAGVTQTPRYLIKTRGQQVTLSCSPISGHRSVSWYQQTPGQGLQFLFEYFSETQRNKGNFPGRFSGRQFSNSRSEMNVSTLELGDSALYLCASSLTDNEQYFGPGTRLTVT.

The chain recombines TRBV12-5 with TRBJ2-1; weak D call: TRBD2 (7 bases). The germline V gene has CDR1 LGHNT and CDR2 FRNRAP. This CDR3 is built from 13 residues. Trimming removed 7 bases at V and 4 bases at J, with 11 bases between. CDR3 amino acids: CASEKGGYNEQFF. CDR3 coding DNA: TGTGCTAGTGAAAAGGGGGGGTACAATGAGCAGTTCTTC.

This rearrangement joins TRBV30 to TRBJ2-3; D is ambiguous. This CDR3 is built from 12 residues. The ends were cut back, 0 bases at V and 4 bases at J, with 5 bases in the middle. Germline V gene lookup returns CDR1 GTSNPN and CDR2 SVGIG (reference sequence). Here the CDR3 reads CAWSVYADTQYF. The DNA for the CDR3 is TGTGCCTGGAGTGTATATGCAGATACGCAGTATTTT. Looking up the rest from reference TRBV30 and TRBJ2-3 gives the full variable domain: SQTIHQWPATLVQPVGSPLSLECTVEGTSNPNLYWYRQAAGRGLQLLFYSVGIGQISSEVPQNLSASRPQDRQFILSSKKLLLSDSGFYLCAWSVYADTQYFGPGTRLTVL.

The chain recombines TRBV6-6 with TRBJ1-1; 7 bases align to TRBD1. CDR1 MNHNY and CDR2 SVGAGI come from the germline V gene (reference sequence). This CDR3 is 13 amino acids long. After removal of 6 bases from V and 4 bases from J, the junction contained 5 bases not matched to a gene. Here the CDR3 DNA reads TGTGCCAGCAGCGGACAGGAAGGCACTGAAGCTTTCTTT. Protein sequence: CASSGQEGTEAFF.

This sequence joins TRBV9 and TRBJ1-5, with D unclear. The CDR3 consists of 17 residues. V dropped 0 bases and J dropped 1 base, with 14 bases sitting between them. Germline V gene lookup returns CDR1 SGDLS and CDR2 YYNGEE. The CDR3 bases are TGTGCCAGCAGCGTAGAGGACGGACTTAGGAGCAATCAGCCCCAGCATTTT. Translation: CASSVEDGLRSNQPQHF.

In this sample, this clone turned up a few times. The chain recombines TRBV19 with TRBJ2-2; D perhaps matches TRBD2 (7 bases). The CDR3 is made up of 15 amino acids. CDR1 is LNHDA and CDR2 is SQIVND in the germline V gene (reference sequence). Trimming stripped 4 bases from V and 9 bases from J, with 18 bases between. CDR3 sequence (DNA): TGTGCCAGTAGTAAGGGGGGGAAGGGACCGCGGGAGCTGTTTTTT. It translates to CASSKGGKGPRELFF.

The rearrangement joins TRBV6-1 to TRBJ2-4; D gene unclear. The CDR3 sequence is 13 residues long. The germline V gene encodes CDR1 MNHNS and CDR2 SASEGT. Trimming removed 8 bases at V and 5 bases at J, with 13 bases between. CDR3 DNA: TGTGCCAGCTCTCGCGACATAGAAAACATTCAGTACTTC. This translates into CASSRDIENIQYF.

This chain links TRBV19 with TRBJ2-2; 7 bases agree with TRBD1. Germline-derived CDR1 and CDR2 are LNHDA and SQIVND (reference sequence). The V and J ends lost 2 bases and 3 bases, in that order; junction bases with no gene match: 6. The CDR3 extends over 16 amino acids. The CDR3 sequence: CASSIQQGPYTGELFF. The CDR3 bases are TGTGCCAGTAGTATACAACAGGGGCCCTACACCGGGGAGCTGTTTTTT.

The chain carries TRBV6-4 and TRBJ2-3; 8 nucleotides match TRBD2. The V and J ends lost 0 bases and 1 base, in that order; junction bases with no gene match: 0. CDR1 MRHNA and CDR2 SNTAGT come from the germline V gene. The CDR3 length is 15 residues. The CDR3, as DNA: TGTGCCAGCAGTGACTCCGGGGGGGGCACAGATACGCAGTATTTT. Its protein product is CASSDSGGGTDTQYF.

The chain joins TRBV9 to TRBJ2-7; 10 bases match TRBD2. V gave up 4 bases and J gave up 1 base; unmatched junction bases: 5. CDR1 is SGDLS, CDR2 YYNGEE, per germline. There are 15 residues in the CDR3. This CDR3 is CASSTRTSGSYEQYF. CDR3 in DNA: TGTGCCAGCAGCACCCGGACTAGCGGATCCTACGAGCAGTACTTC.

This clone has a handful of counts. The V and J genes are TRBV4-1 and TRBJ1-2, with 7 bases matching TRBD1. The CDR3 runs to 17 residues. V was pared by 0 bases and J by 4 bases, with 11 bases of the junction left unmatched. Germline assignment: CDR1 MGHRA and CDR2 YSYEKL. CDR3 loop: CASSQDPPDRVGYGYTF. As DNA, the CDR3 is TGCGCCAGCAGCCAAGATCCCCCCGACAGGGTGGGCTATGGCTACACCTTC.

The rearrangement uses TRBV2 and TRBJ1-5; D unclear. In germline, CDR1 is SNHLY, CDR2 FYNNEI. The CDR3 loop spans 12 amino acids. Trimming left V 9 bases short and J 3 bases short, with 9 bases between. CDR3 loop: CASCRDNQPQHF. DNA for the CDR3: TGTGCCAGTTGTAGGGACAATCAGCCCCAGCATTTT.

The chain joins TRBV6-1 to TRBJ2-7; 11 nucleotides agree with TRBD2. V shed 6 bases, J shed 3 bases, and the junction held 4 bases outside the gene matches. Per germline, CDR1 MNHNS and CDR2 SASEGT. The length of the CDR3 is 14 residues. Here the CDR3 reads CASRLAGGFYEQYF. The CDR3 bases are TGTGCCAGCAGGTTAGCGGGGGGGTTCTACGAGCAGTACTTC.

This clone was detected a few times. The chain joins TRBV7-3 to TRBJ2-3, with 7 bases that match TRBD1. V shed 5 bases, J shed 5 bases, and the junction held 10 bases outside the gene matches. CDR1 is SGHTA, CDR2 FQGTGA, per germline. The CDR3 consists of 15 residues. The CDR3 DNA sequence: TGTGCCAGCAGCAACAGGGGCCTCCGGGAAGATACGCAGTATTTT. This encodes CASSNRGLREDTQYF.